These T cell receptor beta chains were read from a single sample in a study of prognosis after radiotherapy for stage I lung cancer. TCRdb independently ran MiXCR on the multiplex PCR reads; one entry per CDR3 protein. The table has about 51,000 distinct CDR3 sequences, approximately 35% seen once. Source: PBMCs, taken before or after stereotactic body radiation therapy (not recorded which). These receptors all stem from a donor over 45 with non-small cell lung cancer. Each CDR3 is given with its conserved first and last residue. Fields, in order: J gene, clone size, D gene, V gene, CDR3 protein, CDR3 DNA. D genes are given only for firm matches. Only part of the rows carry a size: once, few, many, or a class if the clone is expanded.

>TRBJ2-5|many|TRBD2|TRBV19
CASSKGLAGAGETQYF
TGTGCCAGTAGTAAGGGACTAGCGGGAGCAGGGGAGACCCAGTACTTC
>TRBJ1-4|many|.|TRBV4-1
CASSPMGGNEKLFF
TGCGCCAGCAGCCCCATGGGGGGGAACGAAAAACTGTTTTTT
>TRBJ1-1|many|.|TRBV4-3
CASSQDLPQGGFLSEAFF
TGCGCCAGCAGCCAAGATCTCCCACAGGGCGGATTCCTATCCGAAGCTTTCTTT
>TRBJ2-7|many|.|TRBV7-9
CASSIGRLGPPVYEQYF
TGTGCCAGCAGCATAGGACGACTCGGCCCCCCAGTTTACGAGCAGTACTTC
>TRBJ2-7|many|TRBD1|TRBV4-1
CASSKFGTGDSYEQYF
TGCGCCAGCAGCAAATTCGGGACAGGGGATTCCTACGAGCAGTACTTC
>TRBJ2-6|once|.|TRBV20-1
CSARTRSSGSNVLTF
TGCAGTGCCAGAACAAGGAGCTCTGGGTCCAACGTCCTGACTTTC
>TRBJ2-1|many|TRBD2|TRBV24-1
CATSDNGGVDYNEQFF
TGTGCCACCAGTGATAATGGGGGGGTGGACTACAATGAGCAGTTCTTC
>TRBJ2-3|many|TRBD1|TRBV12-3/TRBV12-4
CASRRQGTDTQYF
TGTGCCAGCAGAAGACAGGGGACAGATACGCAGTATTTT
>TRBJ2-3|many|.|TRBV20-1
CSAKFETDTQYF
TGCAGTGCTAAGTTCGAGACAGATACGCAGTATTTT
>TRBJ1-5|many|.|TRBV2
CASSEDSPDQPQHF
TGTGCCAGCAGTGAAGACAGCCCGGATCAGCCCCAGCATTTT
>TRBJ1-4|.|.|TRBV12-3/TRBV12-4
CASSYHPGTGRTGGNEKLFF
TGTGCCAGCAGCTATCACCCCGGTACAGGCAGGACGGGGGGTAATGAAAAACTGTTTTTT
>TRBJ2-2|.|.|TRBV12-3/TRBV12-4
CASSTMATGELFF
TGTGCCAGCAGCACTATGGCCACCGGGGAGCTGTTTTTT
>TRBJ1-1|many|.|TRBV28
CASSFNTWGMNTEAFF
TGTGCCAGCAGTTTTAATACATGGGGGATGAACACTGAAGCTTTCTTT
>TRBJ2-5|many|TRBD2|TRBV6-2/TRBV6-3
CASTPHAGGRGETQYF
TGTGCCAGCACCCCCCATGCCGGCGGGAGAGGAGAGACCCAGTACTTC
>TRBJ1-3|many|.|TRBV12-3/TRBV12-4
CASSSTVSGNTIYF
TGTGCCAGCAGTTCGACCGTCTCTGGAAACACCATATATTTT
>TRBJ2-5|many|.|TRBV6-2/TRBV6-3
CASSYSGFSRETQYF
TGTGCCAGCAGTTACTCTGGTTTTTCTCGGGAGACCCAGTACTTC
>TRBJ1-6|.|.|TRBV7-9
CASSLASQGRSPLHF
TGTGCCAGCAGCTTAGCGTCCCAGGGGAGGTCACCCCTCCACTTT
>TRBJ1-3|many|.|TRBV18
CASSPVAHPSLGGNTIYF
TGTGCCAGCTCACCCGTCGCGCATCCTTCTCTAGGTGGAAACACCATATATTTT
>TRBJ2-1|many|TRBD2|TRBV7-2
CASTTPAGTSVGLDNEQFF
TGTGCCAGCACCACACCCGCCGGGACTAGCGTGGGGTTGGATAATGAGCAGTTCTTC
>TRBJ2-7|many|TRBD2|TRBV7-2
CASSFSPLAGEQYF
TGTGCCAGCAGCTTCTCGCCGCTAGCGGGCGAGCAGTACTTC
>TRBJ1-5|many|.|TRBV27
CASRRGPNQPQHF
TGTGCCAGCAGGCGGGGGCCCAATCAGCCCCAGCATTTT
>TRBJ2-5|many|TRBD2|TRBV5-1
CASSLGFGLAGQETQYF
TGCGCCAGCAGCTTGGGTTTTGGCCTAGCGGGGCAAGAGACCCAGTACTTC
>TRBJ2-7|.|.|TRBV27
CASSFGLEQYF
TGTGCCAGCAGTTTCGGCCTTGAGCAGTACTTC
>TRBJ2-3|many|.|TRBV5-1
CASSFDLFADTQYF
TGCGCCAGCAGCTTTGACCTCTTCGCAGATACGCAGTATTTT
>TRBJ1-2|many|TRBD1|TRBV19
CASSPTGGARGYTF
TGTGCCAGTAGCCCGACAGGGGGGGCACGGGGCTACACCTTC
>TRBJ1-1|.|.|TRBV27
CASSSGLTGTEAFF
TGTGCCAGCAGTTCGGGTCTAACGGGCACTGAAGCTTTCTTT
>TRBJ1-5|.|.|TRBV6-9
CASNDPGSNQPQHF
TGTGCCAGCAACGACCCAGGAAGCAATCAGCCCCAGCATTTT
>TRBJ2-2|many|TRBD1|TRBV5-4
CASSPQTGRELFF
TGTGCCAGCAGCCCGCAGACAGGGCGGGAGCTGTTTTTT
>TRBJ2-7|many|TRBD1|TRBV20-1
CSARERQGEAYEQYF
TGCAGTGCTAGAGAGAGACAGGGAGAAGCCTACGAGCAGTACTTC
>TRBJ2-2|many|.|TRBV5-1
CASSLVDPDTGELFF
TGCGCCAGCAGCTTGGTGGACCCGGACACCGGGGAGCTGTTTTTT
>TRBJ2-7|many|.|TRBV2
CASKRGRSPSSYEQYF
TGTGCCAGCAAGCGTGGCAGGTCCCCTAGCTCCTACGAGCAGTACTTC
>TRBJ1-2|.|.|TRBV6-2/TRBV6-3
CASTSCDYGYTF
TGTGCCAGCACCTCCTGTGACTATGGCTACACCTTC
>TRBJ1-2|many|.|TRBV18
CASSPNAAGDYGYTF
TGTGCCAGCTCACCAAACGCCGCAGGGGACTATGGCTACACCTTC
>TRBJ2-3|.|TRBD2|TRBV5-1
CANSPLAVTSTYTQYF
TGCGCCAACAGCCCTCTAGCGGTAACTAGCACATATACGCAGTATTTT
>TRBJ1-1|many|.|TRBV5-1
CASSLEGVTEAFF
TGCGCCAGCAGCTTGGAGGGGGTCACTGAAGCTTTCTTT
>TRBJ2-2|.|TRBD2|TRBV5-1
CASSLELAGRELFF
TGCGCCAGCAGCTTGGAGCTAGCGGGCAGGGAGCTGTTTTTT
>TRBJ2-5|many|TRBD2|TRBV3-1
CASSQGGRAGVGETQYF
TGTGCCAGCAGCCAAGGGGGTCGGGCGGGAGTTGGAGAGACCCAGTACTTC
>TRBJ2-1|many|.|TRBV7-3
CASSLAATGEQFF
TGTGCCAGCAGCTTAGCAGCCACCGGTGAGCAGTTCTTC
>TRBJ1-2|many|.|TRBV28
CASRSGTVDYGYTF
TGTGCCAGCAGATCTGGGACCGTAGACTATGGCTACACCTTC
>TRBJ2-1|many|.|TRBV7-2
CASSLGQNNEQFF
TGTGCCAGCAGCTTAGGCCAGAACAATGAGCAGTTCTTC
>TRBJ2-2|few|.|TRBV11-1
CASNILGSTGELFF
TGTGCCAGCAACATATTAGGAAGCACCGGGGAGCTGTTTTTT
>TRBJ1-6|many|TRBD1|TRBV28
CASREGQYNSPLHF
TGTGCCAGCAGGGAGGGACAGTATAATTCACCCCTCCACTTT
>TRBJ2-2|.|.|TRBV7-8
CASSLGDRVSGEPFF
TGTGCCAGCAGCTTAGGAGACAGGGTCAGCGGGGAGCCGTTTTTT
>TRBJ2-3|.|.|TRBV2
CASSERPATDTQYF
TGTGCCAGCAGTGAAAGGCCAGCTACAGATACGCAGTATTTT
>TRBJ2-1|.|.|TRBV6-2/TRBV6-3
CASSQKSSYNEQFF
TGTGCCAGCAGTCAGAAAAGCTCCTACAATGAGCAGTTCTTC
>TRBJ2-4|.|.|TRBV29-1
CSVEEGRRGRNIQYF
TGCAGCGTTGAAGAGGGGCGGAGGGGTAGAAACATTCAGTACTTC
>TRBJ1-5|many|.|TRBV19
CASSILPPWGPQHF
TGTGCCAGTAGTATCCTTCCCCCCTGGGGGCCCCAGCATTTT
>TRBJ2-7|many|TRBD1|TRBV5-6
CASSSGTVAYSYEQYF
TGTGCCAGCAGCTCGGGGACAGTCGCTTACTCCTACGAGCAGTACTTC